The sequence of this TCR beta chain was determined in a study of human T cells and chemical hapten exposure (dated by TCRdb to the early 2020s). Study-wide context: For sensitization, 2% DPC in acetone was applied to a roughly 2 cm by roughly 2 cm area of upper inner arm skin. For TCR sequencing, blood came from 25 to 30 alopecia patients at anywhere from one to four time points (pre-sensitization, 2, 6 and 24 weeks). Libraries were pooled for sequencing, and variation in per-sample TCR yields was attributed mainly to small differences in library volumes within the pool. The study tracked peripheral blood TCR repertoire changes in vivo during primary and secondary sensitization to the hapten diphenylcyclopropenone (DPC) in alopecia patients. Patch testing was done on the upper back using Finn chambers containing 0.01% DPC, and results were scored after 6 days according to International Contact Dermatitis Research Group standards. Blood samples were taken from patients before sensitization (week 0) and then at 2, 6 and about 24 weeks after DPC sensitization. Weekly therapeutic DPC doses were additionally applied to the scalp of patients throughout the approximately 23-week study period. Most of the patients in the cohort were female, and the cohort covered alopecia areata with under or over 50% scalp involvement, alopecia totalis and alopecia universalis.

In regard to this clonotype: The target of this receptor is not known. Per-nucleotide qualities are absent, and no much larger clonotype sits a single base away.

Interpreted using the paper, the time point label stands for: patch test 1, 2 weeks after DPC sensitization. Sample treatment or condition, as interpreted from the label and publication: therapeutic diphenylcyclopropenone sensitization with weekly scalp DPC. At each patch-test visit, blood was drawn before the patch test was applied. Eligible patients were aged 18 to 70, diagnosed with alopecia, deemed suitable for DPC therapy, and excluded if pregnant. Total RNA was isolated from unfractionated whole blood collected in Tempus Blood RNA tubes. Reading the germline V gene gives CDR1 KGHDR and CDR2 SFDVKD. The junction carries 8 bases between V and J, which are trimmed by 0 bases and 2 bases respectively. The CDR3 measures 15 amino acids from cysteine to phenylalanine. The kept DNA is CDR3 alone, 45 bases in frame from the first base. Summary of the overall study and its limitations: Alopecia, a presumed autoimmune disease, was present in all patients, so the immune response of the patients might differ from that of healthy individuals. Significantly more large CDR3 similarity clusters were formed by expanded TCRs than by pre-sensitization or healthy control sets, consistent with antigen-driven responses. No change with DPC sensitization was found in the number of TCRs above 1 in 1000 frequency, and no evidence of global repertoire structure alterations was found. Patch test score correlated positively with the number of PT1 expanded TCRs, reaching significance at thresholds 8, 16 and 32 but not at 4. After repeated subsampling, changes were observed in the strength of the expansion versus patch-test correlation and in the threshold at which the correlation became significant.

Libraries were constructed by RACE. TCRdb records NextSeq 500 as the sequencer. During library preparation, unique molecular identifiers were attached to individual cDNA molecules so that TCRs could be counted in a quantitative, reproducible way. Both TCR alpha and TCR beta chains were sequenced from each blood RNA sample. The authors' pipeline ran thus. The median number of TCRs per sample was 95,638, ranging from about 20,000 to 690,600. The Decombinator software suite was used to annotate the V, J and CDR3 of the TCR reads. For PS versus PT1 abundance plots, all samples were subsampled to the same number of TCRs (28,000). TCRs were defined as expanded if absent before sensitization and observed at least eight times at the 2-week time point. TCRdb took the public reads, trimmed them with fastp at Q25, ran MiXCR for clone calling and kept in-frame beta chains. Here each entry gathers all rows of one CDR3 protein and keeps the most common genes and DNA. The V and J calls follow TCRdb's processing rather than the paper's. This sample gives around 120,000 distinct CDR3 sequences in total; approximately 11% of them show up just once. The ten most abundant clones make up roughly 3.3% of the sample.

The starting material was whole blood, obtained in connection with sensitization to the hapten diphenylcyclopropenone (DPC). The chain couples TRBV24-1 to TRBJ2-3; the D gene is unclear. The clonotype comes from a woman in her 40s with alopecia areata. Some clones in this sample may be carry-over from other donors' samples. The nucleotide sequence is given as TGTGCCACCAGTGATTTGCTAGGGCCCACAGATACGCAGTATTTT. Translated, it reads CATSDLLGPTDTQYF.